In its sample, the clone carrying this T cell receptor (beta chain) was seen a few times. The V end was cut by 2 bases, the J end by 9 bases, with 14 bases between. The germline gives CDR1 SNHLY, CDR2 FYNNEI. CDR3 length: 15 residues. The data were taken from a study of blood T cell repertoires in COVID-19. Study details: Italy, Spain and the United States were the sources of the convalescent and acute COVID-19 samples.

TCRdb's table, derived via immunoSEQ multiplex PCR, lists solely in-frame clones and lacks some. The sample contains 490,000 or so clones, less than 90% of which appear only once. Ages ranged from about 18 to 89 years, with residence in about 23 US areas. The source of this sequence is a woman aged 55 to 70 who had recovered from COVID-19. J is TRBJ1-6 and V is TRBV2, with D hard to call. Input material: PBMCs or T cells enriched from blood (not recorded which). The CDR3 nucleotides read TGTGCCAGCAGTGAAATTCCCACCCGGAGTTCACCCCTCCACTTT. As protein: CASSEIPTRSSPLHF.